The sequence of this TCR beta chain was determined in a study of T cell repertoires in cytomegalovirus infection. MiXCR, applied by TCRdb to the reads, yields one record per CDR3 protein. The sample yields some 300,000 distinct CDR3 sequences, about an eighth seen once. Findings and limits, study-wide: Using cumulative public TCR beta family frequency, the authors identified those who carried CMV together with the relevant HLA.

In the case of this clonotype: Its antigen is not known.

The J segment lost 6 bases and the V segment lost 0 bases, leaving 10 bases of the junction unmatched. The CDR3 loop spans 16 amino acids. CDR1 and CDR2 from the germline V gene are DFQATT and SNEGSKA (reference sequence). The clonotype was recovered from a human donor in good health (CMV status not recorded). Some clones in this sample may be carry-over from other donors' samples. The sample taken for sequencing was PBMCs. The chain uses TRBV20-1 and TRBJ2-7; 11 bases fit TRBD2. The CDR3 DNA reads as TGCAGTGCTAGAGATCCCTTAGCGGGAGGGCTTGGCGAGCAGTACTTC. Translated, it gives CSARDPLAGGLGEQYF.